This T cell receptor (beta chain) was sequenced during a study of T cell responses to AZD1222 COVID-19 vaccine. Notes on the study in general: It should be noted that donors were predominantly white British and more often female, and clonal diversity was possibly underestimated.

The V segment lost 6 bases and the J segment 0 bases; nucleotides outside the gene matches: 8. This CDR3 is 17 amino acids long. The repertoire was sequenced with immunoSEQ multiplex PCR; TCRdb's copy has only in-frame clones and lacks some. This table has some 170,000 clones, just over 90% appearing once. To note about this clone: Its antigen remains unknown.

The sample in question was peripheral blood, obtained on day 0 of MenACWY control vaccination. This chain joins TRBV23-1 and TRBJ1-3; 10 nucleotides align to TRBD1. TRBV23-1 is identified as an open reading frame with a role that is uncertain. This sequence was found in an adult in good health. Here the CDR3 reads CASRPDRGTNSGNTIYF. Here the CDR3 DNA reads TGCGCCAGCAGACCGGACAGGGGGACAAACTCTGGAAACACCATATATTTT.